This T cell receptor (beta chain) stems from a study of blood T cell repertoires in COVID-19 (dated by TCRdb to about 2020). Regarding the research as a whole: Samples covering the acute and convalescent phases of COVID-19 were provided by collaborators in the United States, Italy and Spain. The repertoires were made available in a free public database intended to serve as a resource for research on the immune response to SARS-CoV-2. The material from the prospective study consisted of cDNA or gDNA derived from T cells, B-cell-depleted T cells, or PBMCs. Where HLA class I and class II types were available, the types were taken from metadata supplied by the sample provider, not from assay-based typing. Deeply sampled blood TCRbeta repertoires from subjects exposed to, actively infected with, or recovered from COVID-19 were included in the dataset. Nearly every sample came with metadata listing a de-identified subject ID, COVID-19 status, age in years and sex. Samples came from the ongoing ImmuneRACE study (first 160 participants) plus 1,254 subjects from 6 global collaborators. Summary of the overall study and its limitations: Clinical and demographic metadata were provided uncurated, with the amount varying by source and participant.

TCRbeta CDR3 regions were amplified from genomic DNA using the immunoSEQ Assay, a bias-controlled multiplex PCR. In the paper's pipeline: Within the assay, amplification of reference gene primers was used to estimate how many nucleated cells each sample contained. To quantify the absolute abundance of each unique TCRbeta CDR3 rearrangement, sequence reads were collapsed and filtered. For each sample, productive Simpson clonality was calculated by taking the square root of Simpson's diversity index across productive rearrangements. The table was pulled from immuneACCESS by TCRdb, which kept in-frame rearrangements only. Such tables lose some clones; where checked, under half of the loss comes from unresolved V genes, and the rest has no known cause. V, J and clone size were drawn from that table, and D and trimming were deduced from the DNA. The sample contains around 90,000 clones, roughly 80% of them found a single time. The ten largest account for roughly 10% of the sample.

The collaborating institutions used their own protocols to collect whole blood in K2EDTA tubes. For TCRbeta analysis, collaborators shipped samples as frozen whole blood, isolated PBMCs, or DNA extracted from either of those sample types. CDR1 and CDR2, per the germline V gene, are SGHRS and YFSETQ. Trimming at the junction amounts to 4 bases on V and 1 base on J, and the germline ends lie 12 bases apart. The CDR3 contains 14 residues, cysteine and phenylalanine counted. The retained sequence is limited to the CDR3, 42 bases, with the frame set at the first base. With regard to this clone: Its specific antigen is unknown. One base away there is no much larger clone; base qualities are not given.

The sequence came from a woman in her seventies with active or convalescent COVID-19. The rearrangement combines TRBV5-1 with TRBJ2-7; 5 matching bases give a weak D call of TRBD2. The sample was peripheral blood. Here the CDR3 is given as CASSPSTGSYEQYF. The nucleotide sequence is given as TGCGCCAGCAGCCCTTCAACGGGGTCCTACGAGCAGTACTTC.